These 21 T cell receptor beta chains were sequenced from one sample in a study of shared clonotypes between healthy human individuals (dated by TCRdb to between 2020 and 2021). Library preparation used the immunoSEQ multiplex PCR assay. Imported from immuneACCESS, the table was reduced by TCRdb to in-frame sequences with V and J called. These copies leave out some clones; in studies compared against another copy, an unresolved V gene accounts for under half, and the cause of the remainder is not known. The sample yields 2.5 million or so clones; more than 90% were counted once. Around 0.15% of the sample is held by the ten biggest clonotypes. Sequencing was performed on naive CD4+ T cells sorted from blood. The cell subset or site label corresponds to: CD45RA+ positively selected. These receptors were collected from a man between 18 and 35 years old in good health.

The rearrangement uses TRBV18 and TRBJ2-1; 8 bases line up with TRBD1. The CDR3 totals 14 residues. Losses at the gene ends were 10 bases for V and 6 bases for J; bases not matched to a gene: 11. The germline CDR1 and CDR2 sequences are KGHSH and LQKENI. The CDR3 nucleotides read TGTGCCACCTCTCAGACAGGGGTAGGCAATGAGCAGTTCTTC. This gives the protein CATSQTGVGNEQFF. The full variable domain, its missing parts supplied by reference TRBV18 and TRBJ2-1, is NAGVMQNPRHLVRRRGQEARLRCSPMKGHSHVYWYRQLPEEGLKFMVYLQKENIIDESGMPKERFSAEFPKEGPSILRIQQVVRGDSAAYFCATSQTGVGNEQFFGPGTRLTVL.

The V and J genes are TRBV29-1 and TRBJ2-1; D gene unclear. V dropped 6 bases and J dropped 8 bases, with 11 bases sitting between them. This CDR3 has 11 residues. Germline V gene lookup returns CDR1 SQVTM and CDR2 ANQGSEA. This CDR3 reads CSVGRLDEQFF. CDR3 in DNA: TGCAGCGTGGGTCGCTTGGATGAGCAGTTCTTC.

Worth noting for this clone: This sample also contains other DNA sequences that code for the same CDR3. This chain's CDR3 is CASSVGGSYNEQFF. Written as DNA, the CDR3 is TGTGCCAGCAGCGTAGGGGGGAGCTACAATGAGCAGTTCTTC. The V and J genes are TRBV9 and TRBJ2-1; the D call may be TRBD1 or TRBD2 (5 bases each). The length of the CDR3 is 14 residues. V gave up 0 bases and J gave up 3 bases, with 7 bases separating them. Germline V gene data show CDR1 as SGDLS and CDR2 as YYNGEE.

The V call is TRBV29-1, the J call TRBJ2-6; no clear D gene. CDR3 length: 13 amino acids. The germline V gene encodes CDR1 SQVTM and CDR2 ANQGSEA. Trimming cost V 6 bases and J 0 bases, with 6 bases left between them. The CDR3 DNA reads TGCAGCGTCGAAACCTCTGGGGCCAACGTCCTGACTTTC. This codes for CSVETSGANVLTF.

The V call is TRBV6-5, the J call TRBJ1-6, with 8 bases fitting TRBD1. This CDR3 is built from 15 residues. Losses at the gene ends were 6 bases for V and 4 bases for J; bases not matched to a gene: 5. Germline CDR1 reads MNHEY; CDR2 reads SVGAGI. The chain's CDR3 is CASSRTGNYNSPLHF. The CDR3 nucleotides are TGTGCCAGCAGCCGGACAGGGAATTATAATTCACCCCTCCACTTT.

CDR3 sequence (DNA): TGTGCCAGCAGCTTAGCCCCGGACAGGGTAATCTATGGCTACACCTTC. Residues: CASSLAPDRVIYGYTF. The chain links TRBV11-2 to TRBJ1-2, with TRBD1 matching 8 bases. The CDR3 is made up of 16 amino acids. In germline, CDR1 is SGHAT, CDR2 FQNNGV. The ends lost 1 base at V and 4 bases at J; junction bases unmatched: 8.

The rearrangement joins TRBV9 to TRBJ1-1, with no clear D. This CDR3 contains 15 residues. Germline V gene sequence: CDR1 SGDLS, CDR2 YYNGEE. Trimming removed 0 bases from V and 1 base from J, with 10 bases in between. The CDR3 sequence: CASSVDPDKNTEAFF. In nucleotides, the CDR3 is TGTGCCAGCAGCGTAGACCCTGACAAGAACACTGAAGCTTTCTTT.

The V gene is TRBV6-1, the J gene TRBJ2-6; the match to TRBD1 covers 8 bases. The CDR3 is 17 amino acids. With 2 bases clipped from V and 2 bases from J, the junction kept 5 bases outside the gene matches. Germline V CDR1 and CDR2: MNHNS, SASEGT. The DNA for the CDR3 is TGTGCCAGCAGTGAATTCCAGGGGGCGGCTGGGGCCAACGTCCTGACTTTC. It codes for CASSEFQGAAGANVLTF.

V gene TRBV5-4 combines with J gene TRBJ2-1; a weak D match, TRBD1 (6 bases). CDR3 length: 19 residues. The germline gives CDR1 SGHNT, CDR2 YYREEE (reference sequence). The germline V and J ends were trimmed by 0 bases and 1 base, with 20 bases remaining between them. The DNA of the CDR3 is TGTGCCAGCAGCTTGGAGAAGGGCCCCGGACAGATATCCTACAATGAGCAGTTCTTC. The encoded protein is CASSLEKGPGQISYNEQFF.

The chain is built from TRBV10-3 and TRBJ1-3, with D hard to call. Germline loops: CDR1 ENHRY, CDR2 SYGVKD. The V gene lost 10 bases and the J gene lost 4 bases, with 17 bases spanning the gap. CDR3 length equals 14 residues. CDR3 sequence (DNA): TGTGCCACCGTGTTCGAGGAGGCGGGAAACACCATATATTTT. Protein product: CATVFEEAGNTIYF.

V and J are TRBV5-1 and TRBJ2-1; D remains unclear. Deletions cut 0 bases from V and 3 bases from J, with 10 bases between. The CDR3 spans 15 residues. Germline V gives CDR1 SGHRS, CDR2 YFSETQ. The CDR3 DNA reads as TGCGCCAGCAGCTTGGGGCAGGCGTACTACAATGAGCAGTTCTTC. Translation: CASSLGQAYYNEQFF.

Remarks on this clone: The sample contains more than one DNA sequence encoding this CDR3. The chain uses TRBV30 and TRBJ2-7; unclear D gene. V was shortened by 0 bases and J by 2 bases, with 5 bases between the two germline ends. This CDR3 has 12 amino acids. The germline CDR1 and CDR2 sequences are GTSNPN and SVGIG (reference sequence). The CDR3 nucleotides are TGTGCCTGGAGTGTAACCGCCTACGAGCAGTACTTC. The encoded protein is CAWSVTAYEQYF.

This clone was detected only once. V is TRBV2 and J is TRBJ1-2, with D possibly TRBD1 on 6 matching bases. The V gene's germline CDR1 is SNHLY and CDR2 FYNNEI. The CDR3 is made up of 14 amino acids. Trimming cost V 6 bases and J 4 bases, with 15 bases left between them. This chain's CDR3 is CASRSTGNPYGYTF. CDR3 in DNA: TGTGCCAGCAGATCAACAGGGAACCCCTATGGCTACACCTTC.

The J gene is TRBJ2-7, the V gene TRBV5-1; weak D call: TRBD1 (5 bases). CDR1 and CDR2 (germline): SGHRS, YFSETQ. The CDR3 totals 15 residues. The ends were cut back, 0 bases at V and 3 bases at J, with 13 bases in the middle. The chain's CDR3 is CASSLAAGMNYEQYF. CDR3 DNA sequence: TGCGCCAGCAGCTTGGCGGCAGGGATGAACTACGAGCAGTACTTC. Looking up the rest from reference TRBV5-1 and TRBJ2-7 gives the full variable domain: KAGVTQTPRYLIKTRGQQVTLSCSPISGHRSVSWYQQTPGQGLQFLFEYFSETQRNKGNFPGRFSGRQFSNSRSEMNVSTLELGDSALYLCASSLAAGMNYEQYFGPGTRLTVT.

V and J are TRBV15 and TRBJ2-7; 9 nucleotides line up with TRBD1. The CDR3 contains 15 residues. Unmatched junction bases numbered 9, after V lost 0 bases and J lost 9 bases. Germline assignment: CDR1 LNHNV and CDR2 YYDKDF (reference sequence). The CDR3 DNA follows: TGTGCCACCAGCAGAGATTTGGGACAGGGCGAGGTGCAGTACTTC. This gives the protein CATSRDLGQGEVQYF.

This clone was seen a handful of times. CDR3 nucleotide sequence: TGCAGCGTTGAAGAGGGACAGTGGACTGAAGCTTTCTTT. Amino acids: CSVEEGQWTEAFF. The rearrangement links TRBV29-1 to TRBJ1-1; 7 positions match TRBD1. Trimming took 0 bases from V and 5 from J; bases not matched to a gene: 3. The CDR3 has 13 residues. Germline CDR1 is SQVTM and CDR2 is ANQGSEA.

The chain links TRBV19 to TRBJ1-1; a possible D gene is TRBD1 (5 bases). Deletions cut 6 bases from V and 0 bases from J, with 11 bases between. This CDR3 region has 14 residues. Germline V lookup: CDR1 LNHDA, CDR2 SQIVND (reference sequence). The CDR3 region has the DNA TGTGCCAGTAGGGACCGGGGCGTGAACACTGAAGCTTTCTTT. Residues: CASRDRGVNTEAFF.

V usage is TRBV21-1 and J usage is TRBJ2-7; no check of the table's D call, TRBD1, against the DNA was made. TRBV21-1 is designated a pseudogene. The length of the CDR3 is 11 residues. CDR3 residues: CASSHRTAQYF. The CDR3 DNA follows: TGTGCCAGCAGCCATCGGACAGCGCAGTACTTC.

This clone was seen just once. J is TRBJ1-2 and V is TRBV5-4, with 10 positions matching TRBD1. After removal of 0 bases from V and 1 base from J, the junction contained 3 bases not matched to a gene. CDR3 length: 16 residues. CDR1 is SGHNT, CDR2 YYREEE, per germline (reference sequence). This CDR3 is CASSLGGDRGNYGYTF. CDR3 nucleotide sequence: TGTGCCAGCAGCTTGGGGGGGGACAGGGGTAACTATGGCTACACCTTC.

The rearrangement uses TRBV25-1 and TRBJ1-4; D is perhaps TRBD1 (6 bases). CDR1 and CDR2 (germline): MGHDK, SYGVNS. Trimming removed 1 base at V and 4 bases at J, with 13 bases between. The CDR3 has 16 residues. The CDR3 here is CASSESRGRGNEKLFF. CDR3 bases: TGTGCCAGCAGTGAATCTAGGGGCAGGGGTAATGAAAAACTGTTTTTT.

J is TRBJ1-1 and V is TRBV4-2, with D tentatively TRBD1 (6 bases). Germline CDR1 reads LGHNA; CDR2 reads YNFKEQ. Trimming removed 0 bases at V and 9 bases at J, with 20 bases between. CDR3 length equals 16 residues. Here the CDR3 DNA reads TGTGCCAGCAGCCAAGACTCTTCGGGGGGCTGGTCTCAAGCTTTCTTT. Its translation: CASSQDSSGGWSQAFF.